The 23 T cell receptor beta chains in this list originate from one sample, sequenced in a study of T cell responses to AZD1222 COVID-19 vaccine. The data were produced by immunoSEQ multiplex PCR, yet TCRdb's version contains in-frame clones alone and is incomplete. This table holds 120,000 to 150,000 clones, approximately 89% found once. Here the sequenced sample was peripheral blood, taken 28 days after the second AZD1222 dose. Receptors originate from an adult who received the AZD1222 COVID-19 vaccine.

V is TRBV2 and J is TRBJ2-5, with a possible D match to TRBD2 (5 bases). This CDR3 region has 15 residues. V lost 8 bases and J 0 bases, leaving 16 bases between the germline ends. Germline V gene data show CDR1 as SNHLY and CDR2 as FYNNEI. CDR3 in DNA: TGTGCCAGCCCTAGACTGTCCGGGGACCAAGAGACCCAGTACTTC. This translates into CASPRLSGDQETQYF.

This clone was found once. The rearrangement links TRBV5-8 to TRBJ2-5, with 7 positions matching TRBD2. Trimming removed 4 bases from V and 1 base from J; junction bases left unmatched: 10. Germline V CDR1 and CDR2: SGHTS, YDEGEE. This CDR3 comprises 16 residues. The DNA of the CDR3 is TGTGCCAGCAGCCCCGGACTAGACACCGCCCAAGAGACCCAGTACTTC. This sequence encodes CASSPGLDTAQETQYF.

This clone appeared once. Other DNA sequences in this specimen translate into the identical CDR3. CDR3 in amino acids: CASSLSGGASQETQYF. CDR3 DNA sequence: TGTGCCAGCAGTTTATCGGGGGGCGCTTCCCAAGAGACCCAGTACTTC. This chain links TRBV28 with TRBJ2-5; D perhaps matches TRBD2 (7 bases). The CDR3 is made up of 16 amino acids. Trimming left V 1 base short and J 1 base short, with 13 bases between. Germline assignment: CDR1 MDHEN and CDR2 SYDVKM.

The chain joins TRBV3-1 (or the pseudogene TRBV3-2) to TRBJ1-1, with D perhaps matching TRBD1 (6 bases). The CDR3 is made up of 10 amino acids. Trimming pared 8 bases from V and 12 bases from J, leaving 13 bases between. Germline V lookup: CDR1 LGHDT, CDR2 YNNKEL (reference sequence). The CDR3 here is CASGTGWPFF. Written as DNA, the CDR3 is TGTGCCAGCGGAACAGGGTGGCCTTTCTTT.

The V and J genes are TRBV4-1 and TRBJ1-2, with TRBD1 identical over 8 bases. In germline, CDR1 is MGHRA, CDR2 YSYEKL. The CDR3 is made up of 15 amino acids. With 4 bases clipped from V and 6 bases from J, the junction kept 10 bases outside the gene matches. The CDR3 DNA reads TGCGCCAGCAGCCTCGGGGGAACGGGACAGGATGGCTACACCTTC. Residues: CASSLGGTGQDGYTF.

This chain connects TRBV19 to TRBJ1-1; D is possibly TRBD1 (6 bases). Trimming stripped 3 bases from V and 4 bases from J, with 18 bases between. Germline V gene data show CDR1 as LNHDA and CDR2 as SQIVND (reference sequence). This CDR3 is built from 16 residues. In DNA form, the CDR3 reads TGTGCCAGTAGTATCCCTCCCGGGACAAGTCCCACTGAAGCTTTCTTT. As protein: CASSIPPGTSPTEAFF.

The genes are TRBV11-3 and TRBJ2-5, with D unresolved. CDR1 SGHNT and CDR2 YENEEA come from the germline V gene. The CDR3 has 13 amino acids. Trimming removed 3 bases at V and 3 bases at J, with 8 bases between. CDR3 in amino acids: CASSFGAKETQYF. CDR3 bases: TGTGCCAGCAGCTTCGGAGCAAAAGAGACCCAGTACTTC.

The CDR3 loop is CASKPGTAAGGYEQYF. As DNA, the CDR3 is TGTGCCAGCAAACCAGGGACAGCTGCTGGAGGGTACGAGCAGTACTTC. This chain uses TRBV28 with TRBJ2-7, with D possibly being TRBD1 (7 bases). The germline V gene has CDR1 MDHEN and CDR2 SYDVKM. With 7 bases removed from V and 4 bases from J, the gap between germline ends came to 23 bases. This CDR3 is built from 16 residues.

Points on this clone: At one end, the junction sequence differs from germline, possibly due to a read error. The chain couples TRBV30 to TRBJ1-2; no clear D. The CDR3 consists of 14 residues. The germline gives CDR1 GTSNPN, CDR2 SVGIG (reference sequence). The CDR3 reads CAGSGRGEVDGYTF. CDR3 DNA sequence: TGTGCCGGGAGTGGGCGGGGAGAGGTGGATGGCTACACCTTC.

In DNA, the CDR3 is TGTGCCTGGAGTAGCTTGAGTGGGCAGTACTTC. It specifies CAWSSLSGQYF. V and J are TRBV30 and TRBJ2-7; D unclear. CDR3 length: 11 residues. Deletions cut 2 bases from V and 9 bases from J, with 11 bases between. Germline V gene data show CDR1 as GTSNPN and CDR2 as SVGIG (reference sequence). The whole variable domain, filled in from reference TRBV30 and TRBJ2-7, reads SQTIHQWPATLVQPVGSPLSLECTVEGTSNPNLYWYRQAAGRGLQLLFYSVGIGQISSEVPQNLSASRPQDRQFILSSKKLLLSDSGFYLCAWSSLSGQYFGPGTRLTVT.

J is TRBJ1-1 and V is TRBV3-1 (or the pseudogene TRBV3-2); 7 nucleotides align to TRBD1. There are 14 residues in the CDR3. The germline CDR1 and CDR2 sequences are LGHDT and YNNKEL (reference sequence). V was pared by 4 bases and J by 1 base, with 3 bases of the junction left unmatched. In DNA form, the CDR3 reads TGTGCCAGCAGCCCCCACAGGGGGAACACTGAAGCTTTCTTT. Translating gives CASSPHRGNTEAFF.

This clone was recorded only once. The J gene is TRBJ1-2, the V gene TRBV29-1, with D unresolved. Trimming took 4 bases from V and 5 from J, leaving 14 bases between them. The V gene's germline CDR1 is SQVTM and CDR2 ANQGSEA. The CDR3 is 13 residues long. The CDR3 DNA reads TGCAGCGTTGCTACAGTTTCGCTATATGGCTACACCTTC. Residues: CSVATVSLYGYTF.

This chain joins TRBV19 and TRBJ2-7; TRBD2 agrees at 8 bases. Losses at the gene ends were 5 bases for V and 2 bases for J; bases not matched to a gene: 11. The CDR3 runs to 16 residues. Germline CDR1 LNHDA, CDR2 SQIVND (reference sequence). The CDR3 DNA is TGTGCCAGTAGTTCCCAGGGGACTAGGGGGACCTACGAGCAGTACTTC. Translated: CASSSQGTRGTYEQYF. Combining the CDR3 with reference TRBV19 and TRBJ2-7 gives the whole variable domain DGGITQSPKYLFRKEGQNVTLSCEQNLNHDAMYWYRQDPGQGLRLIYYSQIVNDFQKGDIAEGYSVSREKKESFPLTVTSAQKNPTAFYLCASSSQGTRGTYEQYFGPGTRLTVT.

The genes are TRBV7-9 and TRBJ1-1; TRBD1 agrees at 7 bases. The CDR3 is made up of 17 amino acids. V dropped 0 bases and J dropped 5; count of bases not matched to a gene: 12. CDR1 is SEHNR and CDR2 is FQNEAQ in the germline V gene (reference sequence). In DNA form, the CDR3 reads TGTGCCAGCAGCTTAGCGAACCTTATAGGGGGCAGGACTGAAGCTTTCTTT. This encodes CASSLANLIGGRTEAFF.

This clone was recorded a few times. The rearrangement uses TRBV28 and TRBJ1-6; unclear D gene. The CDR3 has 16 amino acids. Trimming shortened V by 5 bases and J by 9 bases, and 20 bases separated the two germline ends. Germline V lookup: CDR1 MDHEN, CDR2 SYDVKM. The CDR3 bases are TGTGCCAGCAGTGCCGCTGAAGGCGGCGGGAGTTCACCCCTCCACTTT. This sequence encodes CASSAAEGGGSSPLHF. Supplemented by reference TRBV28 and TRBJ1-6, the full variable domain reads DVKVTQSSRYLVKRTGEKVFLECVQDMDHENMFWYRQDPGLGLRLIYFSYDVKMKEKGDIPEGYSVSREKKERFSLILESASTNQTSMYLCASSAAEGGGSSPLHFGNGTRLTVT.

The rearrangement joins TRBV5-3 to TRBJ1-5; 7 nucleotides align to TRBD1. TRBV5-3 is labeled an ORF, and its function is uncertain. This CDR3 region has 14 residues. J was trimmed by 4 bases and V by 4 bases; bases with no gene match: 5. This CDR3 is CARSVGQINQPQHF. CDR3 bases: TGTGCCAGAAGCGTGGGACAGATTAATCAGCCCCAGCATTTT.

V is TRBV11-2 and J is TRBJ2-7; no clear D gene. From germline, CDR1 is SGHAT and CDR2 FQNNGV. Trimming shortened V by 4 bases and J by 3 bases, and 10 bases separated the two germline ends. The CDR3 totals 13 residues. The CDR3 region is CASSSPLIYEQYF. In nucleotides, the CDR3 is TGTGCCAGCAGCTCCCCCCTTATCTACGAGCAGTACTTC.

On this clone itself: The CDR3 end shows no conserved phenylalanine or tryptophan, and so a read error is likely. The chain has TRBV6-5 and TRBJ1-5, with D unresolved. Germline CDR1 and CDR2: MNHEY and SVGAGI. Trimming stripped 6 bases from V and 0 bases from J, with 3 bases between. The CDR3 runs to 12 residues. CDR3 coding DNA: TGTGCCAGCAGGACTAGCAATCAGCCCCAGCATCTT. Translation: CASRTSNQPQHL.

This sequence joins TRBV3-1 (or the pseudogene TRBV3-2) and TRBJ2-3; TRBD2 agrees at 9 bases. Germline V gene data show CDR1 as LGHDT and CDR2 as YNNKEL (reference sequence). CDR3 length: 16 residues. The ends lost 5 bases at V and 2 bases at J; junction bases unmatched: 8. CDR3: CASSGETSGHTDTQYF. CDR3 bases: TGTGCCAGCAGCGGGGAGACTAGCGGACACACAGATACGCAGTATTTT.

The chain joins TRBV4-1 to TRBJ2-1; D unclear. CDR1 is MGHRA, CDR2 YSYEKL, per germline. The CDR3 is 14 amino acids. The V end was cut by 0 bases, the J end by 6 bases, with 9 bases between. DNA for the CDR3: TGCGCCAGCAGCCAAGACCCTGATGGCAATGAGCAGTTCTTC. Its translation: CASSQDPDGNEQFF.

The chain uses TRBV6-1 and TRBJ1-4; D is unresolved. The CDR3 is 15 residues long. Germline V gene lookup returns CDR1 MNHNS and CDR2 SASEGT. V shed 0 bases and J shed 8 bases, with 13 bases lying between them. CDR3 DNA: TGTGCCAGCAGTGAAGCGCTGCCCCTCGCGGAAAAACTGTTTTTT. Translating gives CASSEALPLAEKLFF.

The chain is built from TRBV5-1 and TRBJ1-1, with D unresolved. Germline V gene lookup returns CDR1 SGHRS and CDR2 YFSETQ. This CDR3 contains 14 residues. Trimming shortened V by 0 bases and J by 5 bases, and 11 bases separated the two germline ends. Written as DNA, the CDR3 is TGCGCCAGCAGCTTGGCGGGAGGGAGTACTGAAGCTTTCTTT. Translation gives CASSLAGGSTEAFF.

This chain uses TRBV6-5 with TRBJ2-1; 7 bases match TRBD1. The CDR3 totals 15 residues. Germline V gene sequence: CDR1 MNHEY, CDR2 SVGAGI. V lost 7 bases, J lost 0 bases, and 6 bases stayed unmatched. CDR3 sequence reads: CASKLTGDSYNEQFF. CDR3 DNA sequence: TGTGCCAGCAAGCTCACAGGGGACTCCTACAATGAGCAGTTCTTC.